This T cell receptor beta chain came from a study of blood T cell repertoires in COVID-19. CDR3 length: 16 residues. Per the germline V gene, CDR1 is MDHEN and CDR2 is SYDVKM. V trimming: 3 bases; J trimming: 3 bases; junction bases outside the gene matches: 6. The sample holds a few counts of this clone. Here immunoSEQ multiplex PCR was the method, and the copy in TCRdb shows in-frame clones only, minus some. The repertoire holds 280,000 or so clones, with 85% as singletons. The clonotype was recovered from a woman in her forties or fifties who had recovered from COVID-19. Sequencing was carried out using PBMCs or T cells enriched from blood (not recorded which). This rearrangement joins TRBV28 to TRBJ2-1; 9 bases are shared with TRBD1. The CDR3, as DNA: TGTGCCAGCAGTTTCTACCCGGGACAGGGCTACAATGAGCAGTTCTTC. Protein: CASSFYPGQGYNEQFF.